This T cell receptor (beta chain) was profiled in a study of blood T cell repertoires in COVID-19. Study details: Donors in the United States, Italy and Spain gave samples during acute or convalescent COVID-19. Sample material is recorded as cDNA or gDNA derived from T cells, B-cell-depleted T cells, or PBMCs.

Germline CDR1 is SNHLY and CDR2 is FYNNEI. Trimming cost V 6 bases and J 5 bases; bases outside gene matches: 2. The CDR3 totals 12 residues. In the study's own analysis: How many nucleated cells were present was estimated from reference gene primer amplification. Clones were sequenced by immunoSEQ multiplex PCR, and TCRdb holds only the in-frame ones, with some missing. Clonal size and the V and J genes are those of that table, whereas D and trimming came from the DNA. The sample has about 230,000 clones, approximately 84% seen once. V is TRBV2 and J is TRBJ2-3; TRBD2 agrees at 7 bases. The TCR sequence derives from a man between 35 and 55 years old with acute or convalescent COVID-19. The specimen was peripheral blood. The CDR3 coding sequence is TGTGCCAGCAGCCGGGGGGAAGATACGCAGTATTTT. Its protein is CASSRGEDTQYF.